Below, 28 T cell receptor beta chains from the same sample are listed, as sequenced in a study of blood T cell repertoires in COVID-19. The table came from immunoSEQ multiplex PCR; TCRdb's copy has only in-frame clones and leaves some out. The sample lists over 110,000 clones, about four fifths occurring once. Sequenced sample: peripheral blood. These receptors all stem from a man aged 65 to 85 who had recovered from COVID-19.

The chain uses TRBV3-1 (or the pseudogene TRBV3-2) and TRBJ2-5, with D uncertain. V dropped 2 bases and J dropped 4 bases, with 8 bases sitting between them. Germline V gene sequence: CDR1 LGHDT, CDR2 YNNKEL (reference sequence). The CDR3 loop spans 13 amino acids. The CDR3 reads CASSQTPRETQYF. CDR3 DNA: TGTGCCAGCAGCCAAACCCCCAGAGAGACCCAGTACTTC.

The chain carries TRBV3-1 (or the pseudogene TRBV3-2) and TRBJ2-3; 10 nucleotides match TRBD2. Trimming took 5 bases from V and 3 from J; bases not matched to a gene: 5. The germline CDR1 and CDR2 sequences are LGHDT and YNNKEL (reference sequence). The CDR3 spans 15 residues. The CDR3 protein is CASSSQLAGTDTQYF. DNA of the CDR3: TGTGCCAGCAGCTCCCAACTAGCGGGAACAGATACGCAGTATTTT.

V usage is TRBV7-9 and J usage is TRBJ2-1; tentative D call: TRBD1 (6 bases). There are 16 residues in the CDR3. Looked up from germline, CDR1 is SEHNR and CDR2 is FQNEAQ (reference sequence). V gave up 5 bases and J gave up 1 base, with 15 bases separating them. CDR3 loop: CASSPKQGPSYNEQFF. The CDR3 DNA sequence: TGTGCCAGCAGCCCCAAACAGGGACCTTCCTACAATGAGCAGTTCTTC.

The chain carries TRBV28 and TRBJ2-5; D perhaps matches TRBD1 (6 bases). The germline V gene encodes CDR1 MDHEN and CDR2 SYDVKM. With 5 bases removed from V and 6 bases from J, the gap between germline ends came to 19 bases. CDR3 length: 15 amino acids. Written as DNA, the CDR3 is TGTGCCAGCAGTCCTCCCCAACAGGGTTTAAAGACCCAGTACTTC. This sequence encodes CASSPPQQGLKTQYF.

This chain connects TRBV6-2 or TRBV6-3 to TRBJ2-5; 12 bases are a match to TRBD2. This CDR3 contains 18 residues. The J segment lost 5 bases and the V segment lost 7 bases, leaving 17 bases of the junction unmatched. The germline V gene has CDR1 MNHEY and CDR2 SVGEGT. The CDR3 DNA is TGTGCCAGCAACCCCGGGACTAGCGGGTCCGTGGTCACCGAGACCCAGTACTTC. It codes for CASNPGTSGSVVTETQYF.

The rearrangement joins TRBV4-3 to TRBJ1-2, with 11 positions matching TRBD1. Germline CDR1 LGHNA, CDR2 YSLEER. The length of the CDR3 is 17 residues. The ends lost 1 base at V and 6 bases at J; junction bases unmatched: 10. As DNA, the CDR3 is TGCGCCAGCAGCCAAGGGACAGGGGGCCGGCTTCCCCATGGCTACACCTTC. This codes for CASSQGTGGRLPHGYTF.

The chain links TRBV5-1 to TRBJ2-7; 8 positions agree with TRBD1. Losses at the gene ends were 4 bases for V and 5 bases for J; bases not matched to a gene: 2. The CDR3 has 12 amino acids. Germline V gives CDR1 SGHRS, CDR2 YFSETQ. DNA of the CDR3: TGCGCCAGCAGCGCGACAGGGGACGAGCAGTACTTC. Its translation is CASSATGDEQYF.

The chain carries TRBV30 and TRBJ2-1; 7 bases line up with TRBD2. Unmatched junction bases numbered 4, after V lost 1 base and J lost 1 base. In germline, CDR1 is GTSNPN, CDR2 SVGIG (reference sequence). The CDR3 covers 15 residues. The CDR3 protein is CAWSGSGRSYNEQFF. The CDR3 DNA sequence: TGTGCCTGGAGTGGGTCCGGGAGGTCCTACAATGAGCAGTTCTTC.

This clone was picked up a small number of times. The genes are TRBV4-1 and TRBJ1-2, with 7 positions matching TRBD1. From germline, CDR1 is MGHRA and CDR2 YSYEKL. V shed 0 bases and J 4 bases; nucleotides not matched to a gene: 5. This CDR3 spans 15 amino acids. The CDR3 DNA follows: TGCGCCAGCAGCCAAGATATCGACAGGGTCTATGGCTACACCTTC. This encodes CASSQDIDRVYGYTF.

The chain has TRBV30 and TRBJ1-5; possibly TRBD1 for D (6 bases). The CDR3 spans 13 residues. Trimming removed 4 bases at V and 4 bases at J, with 11 bases between. The germline CDR1 and CDR2 sequences are GTSNPN and SVGIG (reference sequence). The CDR3 sequence: CAWNRAENQPQHF. For the CDR3, the DNA is TGTGCCTGGAACAGGGCGGAGAATCAGCCCCAGCATTTT.

The V and J genes are TRBV7-6 and TRBJ2-3, with 16 bases identical to TRBD2. Germline CDR1 reads SGHVS; CDR2 reads FNYEAQ. The ends lost 4 bases at V and 0 bases at J; junction bases unmatched: 4. The CDR3 sequence is 18 residues long. The CDR3 reads CASSWGLAGGTSTDTQYF. The DNA for the CDR3 is TGTGCCAGCAGCTGGGGACTAGCGGGAGGGACTAGCACAGATACGCAGTATTTT.

The V call is TRBV5-1, the J call TRBJ2-1, with 8 bases aligning to TRBD2. The CDR3 has 15 amino acids. CDR1 is SGHRS, CDR2 YFSETQ, per germline. With 5 bases clipped from V and 5 bases from J, the junction kept 9 bases outside the gene matches. CDR3 bases: TGCGCCAGCAGGTCGCCGGGACTAGTTAACAATGAGCAGTTCTTC. This gives the protein CASRSPGLVNNEQFF.

The chain uses TRBV13 and TRBJ2-1; a possible D gene is TRBD2 (5 bases). CDR1 and CDR2 (germline): PRHDT, FYEKMQ (reference sequence). Trimming cost V 0 bases and J 6 bases, with 15 bases left between them. There are 16 residues in the CDR3. The CDR3 nucleotides are TGTGCCAGCAGCTTAGGCCTCGGCCTAGCCCTCAATGAGCAGTTCTTC. Amino acids: CASSLGLGLALNEQFF.

The CDR3 sequence: CASSSLGARETQYF. The CDR3, as DNA: TGTGCCAGCAGCTCCCTTGGGGCACGGGAGACCCAGTACTTC. The rearrangement links TRBV27 to TRBJ2-5; perhaps TRBD1 as D (5 bases). This CDR3 spans 14 amino acids. Germline assignment: CDR1 MNHEY and CDR2 SMNVEV (reference sequence). V was cut by 6 bases and J by 5 bases, with 16 bases left in between.

Turning to this clone: The sample holds other DNA sequences that translate to the same CDR3. The V and J genes are TRBV3-1 (or the pseudogene TRBV3-2) and TRBJ2-7; 11 bases fit TRBD2. Per germline, CDR1 LGHDT and CDR2 YNNKEL (reference sequence). CDR3 length: 16 amino acids. J lost 2 bases, V lost 4 bases, and 7 bases had no gene match. DNA for the CDR3: TGTGCCAGCAGCCCACAGGGGACTAGCGGACCCTACGAGCAGTACTTC. This translates into CASSPQGTSGPYEQYF.

The chain couples TRBV9 to TRBJ2-7; TRBD1 might be the D (6 bases). The CDR3 consists of 14 residues. Germline CDR1 reads SGDLS; CDR2 reads YYNGEE. V lost 4 bases to trimming and J lost 3 bases, with 14 bases between them. The CDR3 here is CASSPGDKIYEQYF. As DNA, the CDR3 is TGTGCCAGCAGCCCCGGGGACAAAATCTACGAGCAGTACTTC. The whole variable domain, filled in from reference TRBV9 and TRBJ2-7, reads DSGVTQTPKHLITATGQRVTLRCSPRSGDLSVYWYQQSLDQGLQFLIQYYNGEERAKGNILERFSAQQFPDLHSELNLSSLELGDSALYFCASSPGDKIYEQYFGPGTRLTVT.

This clone appeared many times. Other nucleotide sequences from this sample produce the same CDR3. The gene calls are TRBV7-3 and TRBJ2-7, with D perhaps TRBD1 (6 bases). Between the trimmed V and J ends, which lost 0 bases and 2 bases, there was a span of 11 bases. Germline V gives CDR1 SGHTA, CDR2 FQGTGA. This CDR3 has 15 amino acids. CDR3 bases: TGTGCCAGCAGCTTAACGGACAGAATTACCTACGAGCAGTACTTC. Its protein product is CASSLTDRITYEQYF.

J is TRBJ2-2 and V is TRBV5-1, with a possible D match to TRBD2 (6 bases). Trimming cost V 0 bases and J 7 bases, with 16 bases left between them. CDR1 is SGHRS, CDR2 YFSETQ, per germline. This CDR3 region has 16 residues. The CDR3 loop is CASSLGMAGGIGELFF. CDR3 in DNA: TGCGCCAGCAGCTTGGGAATGGCCGGCGGGATCGGGGAGCTGTTTTTT.

J is TRBJ2-7 and V is TRBV28; 8 bases are a match to TRBD1. Per the germline V gene, CDR1 is MDHEN and CDR2 is SYDVKM. The CDR3 contains 13 residues. V dropped 6 bases and J dropped 5; count of bases not matched to a gene: 6. CDR3 DNA: TGTGCCAGCAGCCGGACAGGGTTTGACGAGCAGTACTTC. It translates to CASSRTGFDEQYF.

V is TRBV5-4 and J is TRBJ2-1, with 8 nucleotides matching TRBD2. The CDR3 loop spans 18 amino acids. CDR1 is SGHNT and CDR2 is YYREEE in the germline V gene (reference sequence). Trimming at V came to 0 bases and at J to 1 base, leaving 9 bases not matched to a gene. The CDR3 reads CASSLALLAGSSYNEQFF. The CDR3 DNA follows: TGTGCCAGCAGCTTGGCCCTTCTAGCGGGTTCTTCCTACAATGAGCAGTTCTTC.

The chain carries TRBV3-1 (or the pseudogene TRBV3-2) and TRBJ2-7, with 13 bases that match TRBD2. The CDR3 runs to 16 residues. Germline V gene data show CDR1 as LGHDT and CDR2 as YNNKEL (reference sequence). V shed 4 bases and J 2 bases; nucleotides not matched to a gene: 5. Here the CDR3 reads CASSPRTSGRAYEQYF. CDR3 bases: TGTGCCAGCAGCCCCAGGACTAGCGGGAGAGCCTACGAGCAGTACTTC.

The chain recombines TRBV20-1 with TRBJ2-3; the D gene is possibly TRBD2 (6 bases). Trimming removed 3 bases from V and 3 bases from J, with 22 bases in between. The CDR3 is made up of 17 amino acids. Germline V gene data show CDR1 as DFQATT and CDR2 as SNEGSKA (reference sequence). CDR3 DNA: TGCAGTGCTAGTAGGGCTAGCGCCCCAATTGGAACAGATACGCAGTATTTT. This gives the protein CSASRASAPIGTDTQYF.

The chain uses TRBV19 and TRBJ1-2; D is ambiguous. CDR3 length: 13 amino acids. V gave up 7 bases and J gave up 0 bases, with 9 bases separating them. Germline CDR1 reads LNHDA; CDR2 reads SQIVND (reference sequence). CDR3 sequence (DNA): TGTGCCAGTACCCGGGAATCTAACTATGGCTACACCTTC. Translating gives CASTRESNYGYTF.

This clone was seen once. This sequence joins TRBV19 and TRBJ2-3; D possibly corresponds to TRBD2 (7 bases). From germline, CDR1 is LNHDA and CDR2 SQIVND (reference sequence). V lost 11 bases, J lost 2 bases, and 14 bases lay in between. The CDR3 is 13 residues long. The CDR3 protein is CAAGEGNTDTQYF. The DNA of the CDR3 is TGTGCCGCAGGGGAGGGGAACACAGATACGCAGTATTTT.

This clone has more than one count but fewer than ten. CDR3 residues: CASSLTGNYGYTF. In DNA form, the CDR3 reads TGTGCCAGCAGCCTCACAGGGAACTATGGCTACACCTTC. The rearrangement joins TRBV14 to TRBJ1-2; TRBD1 might be the D (6 bases). Trimming cost V 4 bases and J 2 bases, with 8 bases left between them. The CDR3 length is 13 residues. The germline V gene encodes CDR1 SGHDN and CDR2 FVKESK. Variable domain in full (rest from reference TRBV14 and TRBJ1-2): EAGVTQFPSHSVIEKGQTVTLRCDPISGHDNLYWYRRVMGKEIKFLLHFVKESKQDESGMPNNRFLAERTGGTYSTLKVQPAELEDSGVYFCASSLTGNYGYTFGSGTRLTVV.

This sequence joins TRBV7-9 and TRBJ2-7; the match to TRBD2 covers 12 bases. The CDR3 extends over 15 amino acids. J gave up 3 bases and V 5 bases, and 5 bases lay outside the gene matches. Germline V gives CDR1 SEHNR, CDR2 FQNEAQ (reference sequence). The DNA for the CDR3 is TGTGCCAGCAGCGGGACTAGCGGGTTAGGCTACGAGCAGTACTTC. Translating gives CASSGTSGLGYEQYF.

The chain recombines TRBV4-2 with TRBJ1-6; no clear D. The V gene lost 0 bases and the J gene lost 7 bases, with 13 bases spanning the gap. CDR3 length: 16 amino acids. The V gene's germline CDR1 is LGHNA and CDR2 YNFKEQ. CDR3 residues: CASSQEAGTRNSPLHF. The CDR3 region has the DNA TGTGCCAGCAGCCAAGAGGCAGGCACCCGCAATTCACCCCTCCACTTT.

The chain combines TRBV5-1 with TRBJ2-1; no definite D call. Trimming cost V 4 bases and J 7 bases, with 18 bases left between them. This CDR3 has 15 residues. Germline V gene lookup returns CDR1 SGHRS and CDR2 YFSETQ. CDR3 loop: CASSLPSRAVNEQFF. DNA of the CDR3: TGCGCCAGCAGCCTACCCTCCCGTGCGGTAAATGAGCAGTTCTTC.